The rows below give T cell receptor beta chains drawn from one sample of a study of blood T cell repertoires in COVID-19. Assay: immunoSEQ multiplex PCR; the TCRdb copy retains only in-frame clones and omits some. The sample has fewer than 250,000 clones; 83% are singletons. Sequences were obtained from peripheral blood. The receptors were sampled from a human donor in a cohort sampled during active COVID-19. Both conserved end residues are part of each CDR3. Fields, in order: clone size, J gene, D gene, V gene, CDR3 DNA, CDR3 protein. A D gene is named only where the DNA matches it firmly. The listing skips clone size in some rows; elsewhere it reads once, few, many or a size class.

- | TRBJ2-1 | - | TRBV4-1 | TGCGCCAGCAGCCAAGATACGCACATAAAATCAAGCTCCTACAATGAGCAGTTCTTC | CASSQDTHIKSSSYNEQFF
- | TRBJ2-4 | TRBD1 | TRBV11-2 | TGTGCCAGCAGCCTTGACAGGGTTCGAAACATTCAGTACTTC | CASSLDRVRNIQYF
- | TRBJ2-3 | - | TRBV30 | TGTGCCTGGGAAGCGAGCACAGATACGCAGTATTTT | CAWEASTDTQYF
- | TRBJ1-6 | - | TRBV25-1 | TGTGCCAGCAGTGGGTTGGGGGGTAGTTCACCCCTCCACTTT | CASSGLGGSSPLHF
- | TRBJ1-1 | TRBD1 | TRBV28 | TGTGCCAGCAACCCGGTGAACAGGGGACGGAACACTGAAGCTTTCTTT | CASNPVNRGRNTEAFF
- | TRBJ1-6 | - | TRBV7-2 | TGTGCCAGCAGCTCAGCGGGGTCGCGGGGTAATTCACCCCTCCACTTT | CASSSAGSRGNSPLHF
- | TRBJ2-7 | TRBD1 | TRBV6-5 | TGTGCCAGCAGTCGGACAGGTCACGACGAGCAGTACTTC | CASSRTGHDEQYF
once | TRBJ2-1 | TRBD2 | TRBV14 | TGTGCCAGCAGCCAAGAGATAGGACTAGCGGGGGGGCGCATTCTCAATGAGCAGTTCTTC | CASSQEIGLAGGRILNEQFF
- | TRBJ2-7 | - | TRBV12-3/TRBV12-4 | TGTGCCAGCAGTCTTTGGGGGGAAGGCGAGCAGTACTTC | CASSLWGEGEQYF
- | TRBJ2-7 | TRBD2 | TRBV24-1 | TGTGCCACCAGTGATTCATCTAGCGGGAGAGGTGAGCAGTACTTC | CATSDSSSGRGEQYF
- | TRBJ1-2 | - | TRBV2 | TGTGCCAGCAGTACAGTTAACTATGGCTACACCTTC | CASSTVNYGYTF
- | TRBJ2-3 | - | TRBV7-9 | TGTGCCAGCAGTTCACCGGGACTCCCAGATACGCAGTATTTT | CASSSPGLPDTQYF
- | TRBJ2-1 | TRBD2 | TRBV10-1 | TGCGCCAGCAGTGAGTCGCTGACTAGCGGGGGCGATATCCAGGGGAATGAGCAGTTCTTC | CASSESLTSGGDIQGNEQFF
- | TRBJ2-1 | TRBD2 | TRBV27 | TGTGCCAGCAGTCCCCCGAGCGGGAGGGCCTACAATGAGCAGTTCTTC | CASSPPSGRAYNEQFF
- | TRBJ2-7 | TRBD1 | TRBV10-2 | TGCGCCAGCAGCAAAAGACAGGGTTCGGACGAGCAGTACTTC | CASSKRQGSDEQYF
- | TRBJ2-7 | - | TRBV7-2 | TGTGCCAGCAGCTATAGGGGGGGCCAGGACGAGCAGTACTTC | CASSYRGGQDEQYF
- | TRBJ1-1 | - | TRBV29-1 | TGCAGCGTTGAAGGACAGATGAACACTGAAGCTTTCTTT | CSVEGQMNTEAFF
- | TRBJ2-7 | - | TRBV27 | TGTGCCACATCAGGACAGCCCTCCTACGAGCAGTACTTC | CATSGQPSYEQYF
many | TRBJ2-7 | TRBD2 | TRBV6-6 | TGTGCCAGCAGCCATTCGCGGGAGCTAAACGAGCAGTACTTC | CASSHSRELNEQYF
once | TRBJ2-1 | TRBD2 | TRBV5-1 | TGCGCCAGCAGCTCTGGACTAGAAACCCGAAATGAGCAGTTCTTC | CASSSGLETRNEQFF
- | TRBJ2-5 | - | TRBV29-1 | TGCAGCGTTGCGGCAGGGCAAGAGACCCAGTACTTC | CSVAAGQETQYF
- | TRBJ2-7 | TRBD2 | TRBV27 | TGTGCCAGCAGTTTAAAGCTAGCGGTATCCTACGAGCAGTACTTC | CASSLKLAVSYEQYF
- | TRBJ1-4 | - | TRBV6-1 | TGTGCCAGCAGTGAACGACAGGACGAAAAACTGTTTTTT | CASSERQDEKLFF
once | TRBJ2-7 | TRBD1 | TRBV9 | TGTGCCAGCAGCGTGGGGACAGTTCCCTACGAGCAGTACTTC | CASSVGTVPYEQYF